These 28 T cell receptor beta chains share one sample of origin, sequenced in a study of PD-L1 blockade in urothelial cancer. The sample's time point: pretreatment peripheral blood. The protocol was immunoSEQ multiplex PCR, while the TCRdb copy is restricted to in-frame clones and leaves out a portion. The sample records 15,000 to 20,000 clones, roughly 90% being singletons. This sample comprised PBMCs, obtained around atezolizumab (anti-PD-L1) treatment. The source of these receptors is a man between 65 and 80 years old with urothelial cancer.

The chain combines TRBV5-6 with TRBJ1-1; no clear D gene. CDR1 is SGHDT, CDR2 YYEEEE, per germline. This CDR3 is 14 amino acids long. V shed 2 bases and J shed 3 bases, with 11 bases lying between them. CDR3 nucleotide sequence: TGTGCCAGCAGCTTTTTCATAGAGGACACTGAAGCTTTCTTT. As protein: CASSFFIEDTEAFF. Combining the CDR3 with reference TRBV5-6 and TRBJ1-1 gives the whole variable domain DAGVTQSPTHLIKTRGQQVTLRCSPKSGHDTVSWYQQALGQGPQFIFQYYEEEERQRGNFPDRFSGHQFPNYSSELNVNALLLGDSALYLCASSFFIEDTEAFFGQGTRLTVV.

The chain combines TRBV6-9 with TRBJ2-1; D gene uncertain. Germline lookup yields CDR1 MNHGY and CDR2 SVAAGI. This CDR3 spans 14 amino acids. With 2 bases removed from V and 6 bases from J, the gap between germline ends came to 11 bases. The CDR3 here is CASSYGSNGNEQFF. The CDR3 coding sequence is TGTGCCAGCAGTTATGGCTCCAATGGCAATGAGCAGTTCTTC.

V is TRBV7-8 and J is TRBJ1-1; 7 bases are a match to TRBD1. The CDR3 loop spans 19 amino acids. CDR1 SGHVS and CDR2 FQNEAQ come from the germline V gene. After removal of 2 bases from V and 0 bases from J, the junction contained 15 bases not matched to a gene. The CDR3: CASSLNVGGAGGLNTEAFF. Here the CDR3 DNA reads TGTGCCAGCAGCTTAAACGTAGGGGGCGCGGGGGGCCTGAACACTGAAGCTTTCTTT.

The chain joins TRBV27 to TRBJ1-5, with 8 positions matching TRBD1. CDR3 size: 15 residues. CDR1 MNHEY and CDR2 SMNVEV come from the germline V gene (reference sequence). Germline trimming cut 6 bases from V and 5 bases from J; bases unmatched to any gene: 9. The DNA for the CDR3 is TGTGCCAGCAGCCGTTTGACAGGGGCCGATCAGCCCCAGCATTTT. Protein sequence: CASSRLTGADQPQHF.

The chain has TRBV5-8 and TRBJ1-6; D ambiguous. The CDR3 consists of 15 residues. Germline CDR1 reads SGHTS; CDR2 reads YDEGEE. V was shortened by 4 bases and J by 9 bases, with 17 bases between the two germline ends. The CDR3 sequence is CASSTVIRSGSPLHF. The CDR3 DNA is TGTGCCAGCAGCACCGTCATACGGTCGGGTTCACCCCTCCACTTT.

In its sample, this clone was seen once. The chain carries TRBV6-1 and TRBJ1-2, with unresolved D. Germline-derived CDR1 and CDR2 are MNHNS and SASEGT. This CDR3 is 11 amino acids long. V dropped 2 bases and J dropped 6 bases, with 4 bases sitting between them. The CDR3 nucleotides read TGTGCCAGCAGTGAACTCGATGGCTACACCTTC. It encodes CASSELDGYTF.

This chain links TRBV7-9 with TRBJ2-7, with 15 bases matching TRBD2. The CDR3 runs 16 residues. The V and J ends lost 3 bases and 3 bases, in that order; junction bases with no gene match: 3. The V gene's germline CDR1 is SEHNR and CDR2 FQNEAQ (reference sequence). In DNA, the CDR3 is TGTGCCAGCAGCTTGTTGGGACTAGCGGGGGGCTACGAGCAGTACTTC. It yields the protein CASSLLGLAGGYEQYF. The full variable domain, with the rest looked up from reference TRBV7-9 and TRBJ2-7, is DTGVSQNPRHKITKRGQNVTFRCDPISEHNRLYWYRQTLGQGPEFLTYFQNEAQLEKSRLLSDRFSAERPKGSFSTLEIQRTEQGDSAMYLCASSLLGLAGGYEQYFGPGTRLTVT.

The chain uses TRBV5-4 and TRBJ2-5; 8 positions match TRBD2. The CDR3 sequence is 15 residues long. V trimming: 3 bases; J trimming: 2 bases; junction bases outside the gene matches: 6. Germline V gives CDR1 SGHNT, CDR2 YYREEE (reference sequence). CDR3 loop: CASSSLAAPQETQYF. DNA for the CDR3: TGTGCCAGCAGCTCACTAGCGGCGCCGCAAGAGACCCAGTACTTC. The variable domain in full, with the rest retrieved from reference TRBV5-4 and TRBJ2-5, is ETGVTQSPTHLIKTRGQQVTLRCSSQSGHNTVSWYQQALGQGPQFIFQYYREEENGRGNFPPRFSGLQFPNYSSELNVNALELDDSALYLCASSSLAAPQETQYFGPGTRLLVL.

The chain combines TRBV15 with TRBJ1-2; maybe TRBD1 (6 bases). The CDR3 runs to 17 residues. V was clipped by 5 bases and J by 0 bases, with 19 bases between them. Looked up from germline, CDR1 is LNHNV and CDR2 is YYDKDF (reference sequence). Here the CDR3 DNA reads TGTGCCACCAGCTCGCCCGGGCAGGGGCCACCTAACTATGGCTACACCTTC. Translated, it gives CATSSPGQGPPNYGYTF.

The genes are TRBV5-5 and TRBJ2-2; 10 nucleotides agree with TRBD1. The junction had 8 bases not matched to a gene; V was cut back by 1 base and J by 2 bases. CDR3 size: 18 residues. CDR1 and CDR2 (germline): SGHKS, YYEKEE (reference sequence). CDR3 bases: TGTGCCAGCAGCTTGCGACAGGGGGCGCCTTTTAACACCGGGGAGCTGTTTTTT. It translates to CASSLRQGAPFNTGELFF. The full variable domain, in which reference TRBV5-5 and TRBJ2-2 provide the parts outside the CDR3, is DAGVTQSPTHLIKTRGQQVTLRCSPISGHKSVSWYQQVLGQGPQFIFQYYEKEERGRGNFPDRFSARQFPNYSSELNVNALLLGDSALYLCASSLRQGAPFNTGELFFGEGSRLTVL.

The chain is built from TRBV19 and TRBJ1-4; D gene ambiguous. Germline loops: CDR1 LNHDA, CDR2 SQIVND (reference sequence). This CDR3 is 11 amino acids long. V was cut by 3 bases and J by 7 bases, with 3 bases left in between. The CDR3 coding sequence is TGTGCCAGTAGTATGAGTGAAAAACTGTTTTTT. Its translation: CASSMSEKLFF.

The genes are TRBV30 and TRBJ1-3; TRBD1 matches at 8 bases. Germline V CDR1 and CDR2: GTSNPN, SVGIG (reference sequence). This CDR3 region has 16 residues. Trimming cost V 2 bases and J 0 bases; bases outside gene matches: 6. The CDR3 DNA sequence: TGTGCCTGGAGTCAGGGGGCAGTCAGCTCTGGAAACACCATATATTTT. Amino acids: CAWSQGAVSSGNTIYF.

The chain employs TRBV7-9 and TRBJ1-1, with D unresolved. CDR3 length: 15 amino acids. Germline loops: CDR1 SEHNR, CDR2 FQNEAQ (reference sequence). V was shortened by 3 bases and J by 1 base, with 12 bases between the two germline ends. The CDR3 DNA is TGTGCCAGCAGCTTTTGGGGTCGGGGGAACACTGAAGCTTTCTTT. This encodes CASSFWGRGNTEAFF.

This sequence joins TRBV7-2 and TRBJ1-5; D is ambiguous. Germline V gene sequence: CDR1 SGHTA, CDR2 FQGNSA. The CDR3 totals 12 residues. The V gene lost 6 bases and the J gene lost 7 bases, with 10 bases spanning the gap. CDR3 DNA sequence: TGTGCCAGCAGTGAGGTCGGGCAGCCCCAGCATTTT. Protein sequence: CASSEVGQPQHF.

The chain recombines TRBV7-4 with TRBJ1-4, with 12 positions matching TRBD1. This CDR3 contains 16 residues. Trimming removed 5 bases from V and 10 bases from J; junction bases left unmatched: 11. Per germline, CDR1 SGHVT and CDR2 SQSDAQ. CDR3 residues: CASSRGTGGVRGKLFF. The CDR3 nucleotides read TGTGCCAGCAGCAGAGGGACAGGGGGCGTTCGGGGAAAACTGTTTTTT.

This chain joins TRBV5-6 and TRBJ1-3; the D gene is possibly TRBD1 (5 bases). The CDR3 sequence is 16 residues long. CDR1 is SGHDT and CDR2 is YYEEEE in the germline V gene. With 6 bases removed from V and 7 bases from J, the gap between germline ends came to 23 bases. For the CDR3, the DNA is TGTGCCAGCACGGGAGCGGGACCCACTCTTGCCAACACCATATATTTT. It yields the protein CASTGAGPTLANTIYF. The full variable domain, its missing parts supplied by reference TRBV5-6 and TRBJ1-3, is DAGVTQSPTHLIKTRGQQVTLRCSPKSGHDTVSWYQQALGQGPQFIFQYYEEEERQRGNFPDRFSGHQFPNYSSELNVNALLLGDSALYLCASTGAGPTLANTIYFGEGSWLTVV.

This chain joins TRBV5-6 and TRBJ1-5, with 8 nucleotides matching TRBD1. The CDR3 runs 14 residues. With 1 base clipped from V and 5 bases from J, the junction kept 2 bases outside the gene matches. The germline V gene has CDR1 SGHDT and CDR2 YYEEEE. For the CDR3, the DNA is TGTGCCAGCAGCTTGAACAGGGGGGATCAGCCCCAGCATTTT. Its protein product is CASSLNRGDQPQHF.

This chain links TRBV5-1 with TRBJ2-3, with TRBD1 as a possible D gene (6 bases). The V end was cut by 2 bases, the J end by 2 bases, with 12 bases between. CDR3 size: 15 residues. Germline CDR1 reads SGHRS; CDR2 reads YFSETQ. In DNA form, the CDR3 reads TGCGCCAGCAGCTTTACAGGGCGTACCACAGATACGCAGTATTTT. It translates to CASSFTGRTTDTQYF.

This clone was picked up a small number of times. The chain is built from TRBV15 and TRBJ1-6; D is uncertain. Germline loops: CDR1 LNHNV, CDR2 YYDKDF (reference sequence). V shed 0 bases and J shed 10 bases, with 13 bases lying between them. The CDR3 has 15 residues. The CDR3, as DNA: TGTGCCACCAGCAGAGAAGAGGGAACCGTCTCACCCCTCCACTTT. Translated: CATSREEGTVSPLHF. Looking up the rest from reference TRBV15 and TRBJ1-6 gives the full variable domain: DAMVIQNPRYQVTQFGKPVTLSCSQTLNHNVMYWYQQKSSQAPKLLFHYYDKDFNNEADTPDNFQSRRPNTSFCFLDIRSPGLGDTAMYLCATSREEGTVSPLHFGNGTRLTVT.

The chain employs TRBV19 and TRBJ2-5, with D possibly matching TRBD2 (5 bases). Deletions cut 4 bases from V and 5 bases from J, with 20 bases between. Looked up from germline, CDR1 is LNHDA and CDR2 is SQIVND (reference sequence). The CDR3 is 16 residues long. The CDR3 coding sequence is TGTGCCAGTAGTAACCCCCCTGGGCTCGGAGGTGAGACCCAGTACTTC. Its protein is CASSNPPGLGGETQYF.

The V call is TRBV4-2, the J call TRBJ2-1; perhaps TRBD1 as D (6 bases). With 5 bases removed from V and 8 bases from J, the gap between germline ends came to 16 bases. Germline V gene data show CDR1 as LGHNA and CDR2 as YNFKEQ. The CDR3 is made up of 14 amino acids. In nucleotides, the CDR3 is TGTGCCAGCAGCATGTACAGGGCAGCGGATGAGCAGTTCTTC. This translates into CASSMYRAADEQFF.

The chain joins TRBV5-4 to TRBJ1-2; D uncertain. The CDR3 is 13 amino acids. Trimming removed 2 bases at V and 2 bases at J, with 7 bases between. Germline values: CDR1 SGHNT, CDR2 YYREEE (reference sequence). The CDR3 region is CASSFAQNYGYTF. The CDR3 DNA follows: TGTGCCAGCAGCTTTGCACAAAACTATGGCTACACCTTC.

The chain carries TRBV18 and TRBJ2-1; TRBD1 aligns across 9 bases. This CDR3 is 18 amino acids long. V lost 3 bases to trimming and J lost 2 bases; unmatched junction nucleotides: 11. Per the germline V gene, CDR1 is KGHSH and CDR2 is LQKENI. The CDR3 spells CASSPTSYTGGAYNEQFF. CDR3 coding DNA: TGTGCCAGCTCACCCACCTCGTACACAGGGGGCGCCTACAATGAGCAGTTCTTC.

The chain carries TRBV19 and TRBJ2-1; TRBD1 aligns across 10 bases. Germline V CDR1 and CDR2: LNHDA, SQIVND (reference sequence). The CDR3 runs 15 residues. The trim removed 8 bases at V and 8 bases at J, leaving 12 bases unmatched. The CDR3 DNA sequence: TGTGCCAGTCCCCCCGGGACAGGGGCCCCAGATGAGCAGTTCTTC. This encodes CASPPGTGAPDEQFF.

V gene TRBV5-4 combines with J gene TRBJ1-1; D remains ambiguous. V was clipped by 0 bases and J by 2 bases, with 8 bases between them. Germline V lookup: CDR1 SGHNT, CDR2 YYREEE (reference sequence). This CDR3 is 14 amino acids long. DNA for the CDR3: TGTGCCAGCAGCTTGGACAGCACCAACACTGAAGCTTTCTTT. Translating gives CASSLDSTNTEAFF.

This chain connects TRBV18 to TRBJ2-7; D may be TRBD2 (5 bases). In germline, CDR1 is KGHSH, CDR2 LQKENI. The CDR3 has 12 residues. Trimming removed 6 bases from V and 5 bases from J, with 11 bases in between. The CDR3 reads CASSRESDEQYF. The DNA of the CDR3 is TGTGCCAGCTCTCGGGAAAGCGACGAGCAGTACTTC.

The V gene is TRBV7-9, the J gene TRBJ1-2; D is perhaps TRBD1 (5 bases). Between the trimmed V and J ends, which lost 8 bases and 4 bases, there was a span of 11 bases. Germline values: CDR1 SEHNR, CDR2 FQNEAQ (reference sequence). This CDR3 spans 12 amino acids. The CDR3 nucleotides read TGTGCCAGCGGGGGGGGGAGCTATGGCTACACCTTC. It yields the protein CASGGGSYGYTF.

The V gene is TRBV27, the J gene TRBJ1-6; D gene unclear. CDR1 and CDR2 from the germline V gene are MNHEY and SMNVEV (reference sequence). This CDR3 region has 15 residues. The V and J ends lost 5 bases and 6 bases respectively, with 14 bases between them. The CDR3 bases are TGTGCCAGCAGTCCTAACCCCTACCGTAATTCACCCCTCCACTTT. It yields the protein CASSPNPYRNSPLHF.